The following is a T cell receptor (beta chain) sequence with its context. Its antigen is still unknown. This sample stems from a study of T cells in Graves' hyperthyroidism and ophthalmopathy. RNA transcripts yielded amplified TCR beta CDR3 regions. The TCR CDR3 first-round RT-PCR relied on the HTBI primer set. TCRdb used MiXCR to reprocess the multiplex PCR reads, holding one entry per CDR3 protein. Among over 120,000 distinct CDR3 sequences, approximately 20% were seen once, and the ten largest hold around two thirds. Study conclusions and caveats: Ophthalmopathy and stable hyperthyroidism were told apart by a 13 V-J model. Blood held most thyroid clonotypes expanded above 0.001 frequency.

Blood was obtained at the first hyperthyroidism diagnosis, which preceded any ophthalmopathy symptoms. The CDR3 totals 17 residues. Per the germline V gene, CDR1 is SGHTA and CDR2 is FQGNSA. V shed 2 bases, J shed 4 bases, and the junction held 10 bases outside the gene matches. The sequence was obtained from a woman aged 45-65 years with Graves' hyperthyroidism that later progressed to Graves' ophthalmopathy. The V gene is TRBV7-2, the J gene TRBJ2-5; 10 bases line up with TRBD2. Source material: blood. CDR3 sequence: CASSLHRLAGDSETQYF. In DNA, the CDR3 is TGTGCCAGCAGCTTACATAGGCTAGCGGGAGATTCAGAGACCCAGTACTTC.